This T cell receptor (beta chain) was recovered during a study of cytomegalovirus exposure and HLA in healthy donors. Per the germline V gene, CDR1 is LGHNA and CDR2 is YNFKEQ. CDR3 size: 21 residues. V dropped 0 bases and J dropped 0 bases, with 24 bases sitting between them. Primers included in the PCR were 60 Vbeta and 13 Jbeta primers. The data were produced by immunoSEQ multiplex PCR, yet TCRdb's version contains in-frame clones alone and is incomplete. The table shows 110,000 or so clones, with under 80% occurring only once. This TCR came from a woman between 40 and 50 years old in good health and CMV-seropositive. Sample: PBMCs. V is TRBV4-2 and J is TRBJ1-5; D remains ambiguous. CDR3 in DNA: TGTGCCAGCAGCCAAGAGCCCTATACACCATATGGGCCCTATAGCAATCAGCCCCAGCATTTT. This encodes CASSQEPYTPYGPYSNQPQHF.